This TCR beta chain stems from a study of monozygotic twins with inflammatory bowel disease. Notes on the study in general: Relative to healthy twins, IBD patients had fewer clonotypes in common with others, a gap that was especially apparent with disease activity. Perhaps reflecting limited power, concordant and discordant twins did not differ in repertoire similarity.

Total RNA, at about 3,800 ng, went into every TCR library. TCRdb reanalyzed the 5' RACE reads, giving one entry per CDR3 protein sequence and no DNA. This table lists around 190,000 distinct CDR3 sequences. A remark on this clonotype: Its target is not known.

CDR3 length: 16 amino acids. Germline values: CDR1 MGHRA, CDR2 YSYEKL. Isolation of total RNA was performed on whole blood, with no prior T cell sorting. The sequencing input was blood. The origin of this receptor is a human donor with ulcerative colitis or Crohn's disease, or a healthy co-twin of an affected twin (not recorded which). This chain uses TRBV4-1 with TRBJ2-3; TCRdb gives TRBD1 as the D gene, but with no DNA this cannot be confirmed. CDR3 loop: CASSQDSGGTPYTQYF.